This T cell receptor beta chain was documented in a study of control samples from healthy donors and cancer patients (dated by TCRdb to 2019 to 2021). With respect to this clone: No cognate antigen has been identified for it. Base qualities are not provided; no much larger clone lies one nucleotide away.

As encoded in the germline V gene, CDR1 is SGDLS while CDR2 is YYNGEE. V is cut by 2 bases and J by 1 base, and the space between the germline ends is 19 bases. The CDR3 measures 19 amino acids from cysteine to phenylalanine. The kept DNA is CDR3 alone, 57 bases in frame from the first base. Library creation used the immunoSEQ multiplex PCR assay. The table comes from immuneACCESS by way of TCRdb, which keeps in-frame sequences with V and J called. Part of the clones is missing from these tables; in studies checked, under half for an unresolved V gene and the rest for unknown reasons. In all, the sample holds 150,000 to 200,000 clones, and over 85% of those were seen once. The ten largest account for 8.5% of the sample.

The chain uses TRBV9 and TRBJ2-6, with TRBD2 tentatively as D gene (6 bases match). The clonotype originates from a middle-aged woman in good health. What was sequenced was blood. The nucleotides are TGTGCCAGCAGCGTTCGTCCCGGGAGCCTAGGGTCTGGGGCCAACGTCCTGACTTTC. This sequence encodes CASSVRPGSLGSGANVLTF.